Listed below are T cell receptor beta chains from one sample, sequenced in a study of T cell responses to AZD1222 COVID-19 vaccine. The data were produced by immunoSEQ multiplex PCR, yet TCRdb's version contains in-frame clones alone and is incomplete. The table records about 150,000 clones, more than 75% of them present only once. Sequencing used peripheral blood, obtained 28 days after the second AZD1222 dose. These receptors originate from an adult who received the AZD1222 COVID-19 vaccine. CDR3s include the opening cysteine and the closing phenylalanine or tryptophan. A D gene is named only where the DNA matches it firmly. Clone size appears in some rows only: once, few, many, or a class for an expanded clone.

size	V	D	J	CDR3	DNA
-	TRBV24-1	-	TRBJ2-1	CATSDPRDEQFF	TGTGCCACCAGTGACCCGAGGGATGAGCAGTTCTTC
-	TRBV14	-	TRBJ1-3	CASSLRGYGNTIYF	TGTGCCAGCAGCCTCCGGGGATACGGAAACACCATATATTTT
medium-sized	TRBV6-5	TRBD1	TRBJ1-1	CASSYLKDRINTEAFF	TGTGCCAGCAGTTACCTCAAGGACAGGATAAACACTGAAGCTTTCTTT
few	TRBV10-3	-	TRBJ1-2	CAISESIGGYTF	TGTGCCATCAGTGAGTCGATAGGTGGCTACACCTTC
-	TRBV6-5	TRBD2	TRBJ2-3	CASREGLVPDTQYF	TGTGCCAGCAGAGAGGGACTAGTCCCCGATACGCAGTATTTT
-	TRBV28	TRBD1	TRBJ2-2	CASSLTLPGQGNGELFF	TGTGCCAGCAGTTTAACACTTCCGGGACAGGGGAACGGGGAGCTGTTTTTT
-	TRBV4-3	-	TRBJ2-7	CASSLLQGASYEQYF	TGCGCCAGCAGCCTCCTGCAAGGCGCCTCCTACGAGCAGTACTTC
-	TRBV27	-	TRBJ1-6	CASSPLRSPLHF	TGTGCCAGCAGTCCCCTGAGGTCACCCCTCCACTTT
few	TRBV7-3	TRBD2	TRBJ2-1	CASSKTSGSSYNEQFF	TGTGCCAGCAGCAAGACTAGCGGGAGCTCCTACAATGAGCAGTTCTTC
-	TRBV2	TRBD1	TRBJ2-7	CASSGQGRLEQYF	TGTGCCAGCAGTGGACAGGGGAGGCTCGAGCAGTACTTC
-	TRBV18	TRBD2	TRBJ2-7	CASSPQVAGGLYEQYF	TGTGCCAGCTCACCACAGGTAGCGGGAGGGCTCTACGAGCAGTACTTC
-	TRBV5-4	-	TRBJ1-1	CASSPGWATEAFF	TGTGCCAGCAGCCCCGGTTGGGCCACTGAAGCTTTCTTT
-	TRBV5-6	-	TRBJ1-3	CASRGGPSGNTIYF	TGTGCCAGCAGGGGGGGTCCTTCTGGAAACACCATATATTTT
once	TRBV24-1	-	TRBJ2-2	CATSVRDADTGELFF	TGTGCCACCAGTGTACGGGACGCAGACACCGGGGAGCTGTTTTTT
-	TRBV29-1	TRBD2	TRBJ2-1	CSVEDPGLVLGREQFF	TGCAGCGTTGAAGACCCGGGACTAGTCCTTGGCCGAGAGCAGTTCTTC
-	TRBV14	-	TRBJ1-4	CASSQDLRTQLFF	TGTGCCAGCAGCCAAGATCTTCGGACCCAACTGTTTTTT
-	TRBV19	TRBD1	TRBJ2-2	CASTTGMNTGELFF	TGTGCCAGTACGACAGGGATGAACACCGGGGAGCTGTTTTTT
few	TRBV3-1/TRBV3-2	-	TRBJ1-1	CASSHPQQNTEAFF	TGTGCCAGCAGCCACCCCCAGCAGAACACTGAAGCTTTCTTT
-	TRBV2	-	TRBJ2-5	CASSEEVGVGTQYF	TGTGCCAGCAGTGAGGAGGTCGGGGTGGGGACCCAGTACTTC
-	TRBV28	-	TRBJ2-2	CASIPGGQNTGELFF	TGTGCCAGCATCCCCGGCGGACAGAACACCGGGGAGCTGTTTTTT
few	TRBV6-2/TRBV6-3	-	TRBJ1-1	CASSKDGAYTEAFF	TGTGCCAGCAGCAAAGACGGTGCCTACACTGAAGCTTTCTTT
-	TRBV7-9	TRBD2	TRBJ2-7	CASSFTGTRHDEQYF	TGTGCCAGCAGCTTCACCGGGACTAGGCACGACGAGCAGTACTTC
-	TRBV6-2/TRBV6-3	TRBD1	TRBJ2-5	CASSYPLTGVETQYF	TGTGCCAGCAGTTACCCATTAACAGGGGTAGAGACCCAGTACTTC
-	TRBV7-2	-	TRBJ2-5	CASSTQGALGETQYF	TGTGCCAGCAGCACCCAGGGTGCGTTGGGGGAGACCCAGTACTTC